This TCR beta chain was recorded in a study of blood T cell repertoires in COVID-19. Study in general: Samples representing acute and convalescent COVID-19 were sourced from the United States, Italy and Spain.

The authors' processing: Reference gene primer amplification in the assay estimated nucleated cell counts. The assay was immunoSEQ multiplex PCR, and TCRdb's table has in-frame clones only and misses some. From that table come the V and J calls and clone size; the DNA was used to work out D and trimming. The table shows hundreds of thousands of clones, with 75% to 90% occurring only once. Seattle's enrolled individuals joined amid active infection and were then monitored longitudinally. CDR1 is SGHVS, CDR2 FNYEAQ, per germline. The CDR3 loop spans 18 amino acids. The V gene end was trimmed by 1 base and the J gene end by 6 bases; junction bases not matched to a gene: 13.

This sequence was found in a man younger than 35 with COVID-19, enrolled during active disease. The V and J genes are TRBV7-6 and TRBJ2-1; 9 nucleotides agree with TRBD2. Sequencing was carried out using peripheral blood. CDR3 sequence reads: CASSLEIGGLAGTNEQFF. CDR3 DNA: TGTGCCAGCAGCTTAGAGATAGGGGGTCTAGCGGGGACCAATGAGCAGTTCTTC.